Below, 32 T cell receptor beta chains from the same sample are listed, as sequenced in a study of OX40 agonist ivuxolimab in advanced cancers. Measured with immunoSEQ multiplex PCR; TCRdb has only the in-frame clones, and not every one. The data hold approximately 25,000 clones, with 77% observed a single time. Material: CD4+ or CD8+ T cells sorted from blood, obtained in a trial of the OX40 agonist ivuxolimab. These receptors were obtained from an adult with an advanced solid tumor such as melanoma, head and neck, liver or kidney cancer.

This chain links TRBV30 with TRBJ2-7; D not certain. V was cut by 1 base and J by 4 bases, with 17 bases left in between. Germline CDR1 GTSNPN, CDR2 SVGIG (reference sequence). The CDR3 loop spans 15 amino acids. CDR3 coding DNA: TGTGCCTGGAGTGAAGGCTCGGCCATGGATTACGAGCAGTACTTC. Translated, it gives CAWSEGSAMDYEQYF.

The genes are TRBV5-4 and TRBJ2-5, with 12 positions matching TRBD2. Germline loops: CDR1 SGHNT, CDR2 YYREEE (reference sequence). The CDR3 contains 15 residues. The junction had 7 bases not matched to a gene; V was cut back by 5 bases and J by 5 bases. CDR3 coding DNA: TGTGCCAGCAGGTCACTAGCGGGAGGTGGGGAGACCCAGTACTTC. Translation gives CASRSLAGGGETQYF.

The chain is built from TRBV9 and TRBJ2-1; 9 bases are a match to TRBD1. The CDR3 is 17 amino acids. Germline trimming cut 3 bases from V and 3 bases from J; bases unmatched to any gene: 10. Germline CDR1 is SGDLS and CDR2 is YYNGEE. CDR3 coding DNA: TGTGCCAGCAGCGGACCGAAGACAGGGGGATTCTACAATGAGCAGTTCTTC. Residues: CASSGPKTGGFYNEQFF.

The chain has TRBV19 and TRBJ1-2; maybe TRBD1 (5 bases). Germline V gives CDR1 LNHDA, CDR2 SQIVND (reference sequence). Trimming took 5 bases from V and 4 from J, leaving 26 bases between them. This CDR3 spans 18 amino acids. This CDR3 reads CASSGPRDQGRGSYGYTF. The CDR3 nucleotides are TGTGCCAGTAGTGGACCCCGAGATCAGGGTCGGGGCTCCTATGGCTACACCTTC.

V gene TRBV7-2 combines with J gene TRBJ1-4; 10 nucleotides align to TRBD1. The CDR3 runs to 15 residues. V was pared by 5 bases and J by 7 bases, with 7 bases of the junction left unmatched. CDR1 is SGHTA, CDR2 FQGNSA, per germline. DNA of the CDR3: TGTGCCAGCAGCACGTTTGGACAGGGGGGTGAAAAACTGTTTTTT. It is translated as CASSTFGQGGEKLFF. Together with reference TRBV7-2 and TRBJ1-4, the CDR3 gives the full variable domain: GAGVSQSPSNKVTEKGKDVELRCDPISGHTALYWYRQSLGQGLEFLIYFQGNSAPDKSGLPSDRFSAERTGGSVSTLTIQRTQQEDSAVYLCASSTFGQGGEKLFFGSGTQLSVL.

In the case of this clone: Just one base apart from a much larger clone, this may be a read error. V and J are TRBV11-3 and TRBJ2-7; D may be TRBD1 (6 bases). Germline V gene lookup returns CDR1 SGHNT and CDR2 YENEEA. CDR3 length: 16 residues. In DNA form, the CDR3 reads TGTGCCAGCAGCGCACAGGGTGGAGAGGGAACCTACAAGCAGTACTTC. Its translation: CASSAQGGEGTYKQYF.

The V and J genes are TRBV29-1 and TRBJ1-1; D is unclear. V gave up 7 bases and J gave up 0 bases, with 15 bases separating them. The germline CDR1 and CDR2 sequences are SQVTM and ANQGSEA. This CDR3 is built from 14 residues. DNA for the CDR3: TGCAGCGCATTCGCCAGGACCTTGAACACTGAAGCTTTCTTT. This codes for CSAFARTLNTEAFF.

This clone was seen once. The chain links TRBV9 to TRBJ1-5, with D possibly TRBD1 on 5 matching bases. The CDR3 sequence is 15 residues long. From germline, CDR1 is SGDLS and CDR2 YYNGEE. Between the trimmed V and J ends, which lost 5 bases and 0 bases, there was a span of 12 bases. CDR3 protein: CASSLGADSNQPQHF. The CDR3 coding sequence is TGTGCCAGCAGTTTAGGGGCGGATAGCAATCAGCCCCAGCATTTT.

The CDR3 bases are TGTGCCATCAGTGAGAGGGCAGATACGCAGTATTTT. Amino acid sequence: CAISERADTQYF. The rearrangement links TRBV10-3 to TRBJ2-3; D uncertain. From germline, CDR1 is ENHRY and CDR2 SYGVKD. Between the trimmed V and J ends, which lost 2 bases and 4 bases, there was a span of 4 bases. The CDR3 is made up of 12 amino acids.

The genes are TRBV12-5 and TRBJ1-1; D might be TRBD1 (6 bases). Germline V gene data show CDR1 as LGHNT and CDR2 as FRNRAP. CDR3 length: 16 residues. V was cut by 3 bases and J by 3 bases, with 17 bases left in between. The CDR3 bases are TGTGCTAGTGGTTTCGACGCCGGGGGGCGAGACACTGAAGCTTTCTTT. Protein: CASGFDAGGRDTEAFF.

The gene calls are TRBV5-4 and TRBJ2-3, with a weak D call TRBD1 (6 bases). Germline V gene data show CDR1 as SGHNT and CDR2 as YYREEE (reference sequence). Between the trimmed V and J ends, which lost 2 bases and 6 bases, there was a span of 13 bases. The CDR3 spans 14 residues. The CDR3 DNA follows: TGTGCCAGCAGCTTCATGCAGGGGAAGGATACGCAGTATTTT. Protein sequence: CASSFMQGKDTQYF.

This clone was observed a handful of times. The chain uses TRBV11-3 and TRBJ2-7, with D perhaps TRBD1 (6 bases). Trimming stripped 3 bases from V and 7 bases from J, with 13 bases between. CDR3 length: 13 amino acids. Per the germline V gene, CDR1 is SGHNT and CDR2 is YENEEA. The CDR3 DNA is TGTGCCAGCAGCTTCGGACAGACCGAAGAGCAGTACTTC. This sequence encodes CASSFGQTEEQYF.

This clone has only one observation. The CDR3 coding sequence is TGTGCCAGCTCACCCTTCCCAGGGGACTCCTATAATTCACCCCTCCACTTT. Protein sequence: CASSPFPGDSYNSPLHF. V usage is TRBV18 and J usage is TRBJ1-6; the D gene is possibly TRBD1 (6 bases). CDR1 and CDR2 (germline): KGHSH, LQKENI. The CDR3 extends over 17 amino acids. V lost 3 bases, J lost 0 bases, and 12 bases lay in between.

V gene TRBV5-5 combines with J gene TRBJ2-1; D not resolved. This CDR3 has 13 residues. Trimming took 4 bases from V and 12 from J, leaving 17 bases between them. Looked up from germline, CDR1 is SGHKS and CDR2 is YYEKEE (reference sequence). DNA for the CDR3: TGTGCCAGCAGCCTATCCGACCAGTTAGGGCAGTTCTTC. As protein: CASSLSDQLGQFF.

As to this clone: At one boundary the junction diverges from the germline segment, which might be a read error. This rearrangement joins TRBV14 to TRBJ1-5; D is possibly TRBD1 (5 bases). The CDR3 consists of 10 residues. CDR1 SGHDN and CDR2 FVKESK come from the germline V gene. The CDR3 sequence: CATTPTGLLF. The DNA of the CDR3 is TGTGCCACTACCCCAACGGGACTCCTGTTT.

The chain joins TRBV5-5 to TRBJ2-7, with TRBD2 as a possible D gene (5 bases). The CDR3 sequence is 14 residues long. CDR1 is SGHKS and CDR2 is YYEKEE in the germline V gene (reference sequence). Deletions cut 0 bases from V and 3 bases from J, with 10 bases between. CDR3 protein: CASSLVSGNYEQYF. The CDR3 region has the DNA TGTGCCAGCAGCTTGGTCTCGGGGAACTACGAGCAGTACTTC. Full variable domain (outside the CDR3, taken from reference TRBV5-5 and TRBJ2-7): DAGVTQSPTHLIKTRGQQVTLRCSPISGHKSVSWYQQVLGQGPQFIFQYYEKEERGRGNFPDRFSARQFPNYSSELNVNALLLGDSALYLCASSLVSGNYEQYFGPGTRLTVT.

This clone was observed a single time. The chain combines TRBV5-1 with TRBJ2-7; no definite D call. The V gene's germline CDR1 is SGHRS and CDR2 YFSETQ. The CDR3 runs to 14 residues. Trimming took off 0 bases at V and 0 bases at J, with 7 bases between the two ends. CDR3 DNA: TGCGCCAGCAGCTTGGGACCCCCCTCCTACGAGCAGTACTTC. This codes for CASSLGPPSYEQYF.

The chain links TRBV7-2 to TRBJ2-7; no firm D call. CDR1 and CDR2 from the germline V gene are SGHTA and FQGNSA. V was clipped by 5 bases and J by 5 bases, with 10 bases between them. The CDR3 has 12 amino acids. The CDR3 loop is CASSHPGNEQYF. CDR3 in DNA: TGTGCCAGCAGCCACCCTGGGAACGAGCAGTACTTC.

The chain joins TRBV11-3 to TRBJ2-7; 10 bases fit TRBD1. Germline V gene lookup returns CDR1 SGHNT and CDR2 YENEEA. CDR3 size: 15 residues. J lost 2 bases, V lost 2 bases, and 3 bases had no gene match. The CDR3 sequence is CASSLWGQGPYEQYF. The CDR3 region has the DNA TGTGCCAGCAGCTTATGGGGACAGGGGCCCTACGAGCAGTACTTC. The full variable domain, in which reference TRBV11-3 and TRBJ2-7 provide the parts outside the CDR3, is EAGVVQSPRYKIIEKKQPVAFWCNPISGHNTLYWYLQNLGQGPELLIRYENEEAVDDSQLPKDRFSAERLKGVDSTLKIQPAELGDSAVYLCASSLWGQGPYEQYFGPGTRLTVT.

The chain joins TRBV27 to TRBJ2-2, with D unclear. Trimming removed 2 bases from V and 7 bases from J, with 5 bases in between. CDR1 and CDR2 from the germline V gene are MNHEY and SMNVEV (reference sequence). The CDR3 contains 12 residues. CDR3 DNA: TGTGCCAGCAGTTTAAGTGACGGGGAGCTGTTTTTT. Protein product: CASSLSDGELFF.

V gene TRBV5-4 combines with J gene TRBJ1-1; D uncertain. CDR1 and CDR2 (germline): SGHNT, YYREEE (reference sequence). V shed 6 bases and J shed 2 bases, with 17 bases lying between them. The CDR3 has 15 amino acids. In DNA, the CDR3 is TGTGCCAGCAAAAGCCCTCAGAACCCTAACACTGAAGCTTTCTTT. It translates to CASKSPQNPNTEAFF.

The chain recombines TRBV7-9 with TRBJ2-7; 8 nucleotides line up with TRBD1. This CDR3 is 14 amino acids long. Germline lookup yields CDR1 SEHNR and CDR2 FQNEAQ (reference sequence). V shed 5 bases, J shed 3 bases, and the junction held 6 bases outside the gene matches. CDR3 loop: CASSQGAGDYEQYF. The DNA of the CDR3 is TGTGCCAGCAGCCAGGGGGCAGGGGACTACGAGCAGTACTTC. The full variable domain, with the rest looked up from reference TRBV7-9 and TRBJ2-7, is DTGVSQNPRHKITKRGQNVTFRCDPISEHNRLYWYRQTLGQGPEFLTYFQNEAQLEKSRLLSDRFSAERPKGSFSTLEIQRTEQGDSAMYLCASSQGAGDYEQYFGPGTRLTVT.

The gene calls are TRBV12-1 and TRBJ2-7; TRBD2, the table's D call, was not compared with the DNA. TRBV12-1 is annotated as a pseudogene. The CDR3 has 14 residues. CDR3 DNA sequence: TGTGCCAGCAGCTCCCCCCGGGATTCCTACGAGCAGTACTTC. Its protein is CASSSPRDSYEQYF.

The rearrangement links TRBV18 to TRBJ2-7, with a tentative D call TRBD1 (5 bases). Germline V gives CDR1 KGHSH, CDR2 LQKENI. Deletions cut 6 bases from V and 5 bases from J, with 14 bases between. CDR3 length: 13 amino acids. The CDR3 spells CASSLPGINEQYF. As DNA, the CDR3 is TGTGCCAGCTCCCTCCCAGGGATCAACGAGCAGTACTTC. The whole variable domain, filled in from reference TRBV18 and TRBJ2-7, reads NAGVMQNPRHLVRRRGQEARLRCSPMKGHSHVYWYRQLPEEGLKFMVYLQKENIIDESGMPKERFSAEFPKEGPSILRIQQVVRGDSAAYFCASSLPGINEQYFGPGTRLTVT.

To note about this clone: This sample also contains other DNA sequences that code for the same CDR3. CDR3 bases: TGTGCCAGTGGGAATAATGAGCAGTTCTTC. This translates into CASGNNEQFF. V is TRBV19 and J is TRBJ2-1; D is unclear. The CDR3 is 10 residues long. V dropped 8 bases and J dropped 7 bases, with 6 bases sitting between them. The germline V gene has CDR1 LNHDA and CDR2 SQIVND (reference sequence).

V and J are TRBV7-2 and TRBJ2-1; D possibly uses TRBD1 or TRBD2 (5 bases each). Trimming took off 1 base at V and 6 bases at J, with 10 bases between the two ends. Germline V gene lookup returns CDR1 SGHTA and CDR2 FQGNSA. This CDR3 is built from 14 residues. The CDR3 loop is CASSLVGTGNEQFF. In DNA, the CDR3 is TGTGCCAGCAGCTTAGTCGGGACGGGCAATGAGCAGTTCTTC.

The sample holds one count of this clone. The chain is built from TRBV5-4 and TRBJ2-7, with 8 nucleotides matching TRBD1. In germline, CDR1 is SGHNT, CDR2 YYREEE (reference sequence). This CDR3 is 15 amino acids long. The junction had 9 bases not matched to a gene; V was cut back by 2 bases and J by 5 bases. In DNA form, the CDR3 reads TGTGCCAGCAGCTTACTTGGGACAGGCAATAACGAGCAGTACTTC. This sequence encodes CASSLLGTGNNEQYF.

The chain uses TRBV2 and TRBJ1-2; D gene uncertain. Looked up from germline, CDR1 is SNHLY and CDR2 is FYNNEI. V was trimmed by 9 bases and J by 4 bases, leaving 15 bases between them. The CDR3 extends over 13 amino acids. CDR3: CASTPLRGYGYTF. The CDR3 region has the DNA TGTGCCAGTACGCCTTTGCGGGGCTATGGCTACACCTTC.

The J gene is TRBJ2-3, the V gene TRBV7-2; unclear D gene. Germline lookup yields CDR1 SGHTA and CDR2 FQGNSA. The V end was cut by 8 bases, the J end by 11 bases, with 17 bases between. The CDR3 is made up of 12 amino acids. The CDR3 coding sequence is TGTGCCAGCTCTCAGTCCACACGAAAGCAGTATTTT. It yields the protein CASSQSTRKQYF.

The genes are TRBV30 and TRBJ2-5; 8 bases line up with TRBD2. CDR1 GTSNPN and CDR2 SVGIG come from the germline V gene (reference sequence). V trimming: 5 bases; J trimming: 4 bases; junction bases outside the gene matches: 6. This CDR3 contains 13 residues. CDR3 region: CAWAGGAGETQYF. The CDR3, as DNA: TGTGCCTGGGCCGGGGGGGCCGGAGAGACCCAGTACTTC. The whole variable domain, remainder taken from reference TRBV30 and TRBJ2-5, is SQTIHQWPATLVQPVGSPLSLECTVEGTSNPNLYWYRQAAGRGLQLLFYSVGIGQISSEVPQNLSASRPQDRQFILSSKKLLLSDSGFYLCAWAGGAGETQYFGPGTRLLVL.

V gene TRBV21-1 combines with J gene TRBJ2-5; the D segment call TRBD1 is taken from the table without a DNA check. The J call may be in error: the DNA end matches TRBJ2-7 better. TRBV21-1 is a known pseudogene. The CDR3 totals 13 residues. The CDR3 nucleotides are TGTGCCAGCACTTGCAGGGACAACTACGAGCAGTACTTC. Its translation: CASTCRDNYEQYF.

This clone showed up just a few times. The V gene is TRBV18, the J gene TRBJ1-1, with no clear D. The CDR3 is 13 amino acids. Germline assignment: CDR1 KGHSH and CDR2 LQKENI. The ends were cut back, 3 bases at V and 1 base at J, with 6 bases in the middle. The CDR3 loop reads CASSPGRNTEAFF. CDR3 nucleotides: TGTGCCAGCTCACCCGGCAGGAACACTGAAGCTTTCTTT. Complete variable domain (other parts from reference TRBV18 and TRBJ1-1): NAGVMQNPRHLVRRRGQEARLRCSPMKGHSHVYWYRQLPEEGLKFMVYLQKENIIDESGMPKERFSAEFPKEGPSILRIQQVVRGDSAAYFCASSPGRNTEAFFGQGTRLTVV.